This paragraph covers one T cell receptor (beta chain) sequence. This sample was taken from a study of Ad26.COV2.S vaccination and SARS-CoV-2 variants. Some clones are missing from TCRdb's copy, which holds only in-frame ones; the method was immunoSEQ multiplex PCR. The sample includes about 680,000 clones, roughly 90% of them seen just once. Germline values: CDR1 SGHRS, CDR2 YFSETQ. V dropped 4 bases and J dropped 4 bases, with 14 bases sitting between them. CDR3 length equals 14 residues. Noted treatment: roughly 20 received Ad26.COV2.S at low or high dose, single or two shots; five or six received placebo; per-sample allocation not given. Material that was analyzed had been drawn on day 63 after the first vaccine or placebo injection.

The TCR was taken from a person between 18 and 59 years old who received the Ad26.COV2.S COVID-19 vaccine or a placebo. The sample here was peripheral blood, taken in a trial of Ad26.COV2.S vaccine versus placebo. The chain links TRBV5-1 to TRBJ2-5; D is tentatively TRBD1 or TRBD2 (7 bases each). The CDR3: CASSGQGGRETQYF. DNA for the CDR3: TGCGCCAGCAGCGGCCAGGGGGGGCGAGAGACCCAGTACTTC.